Ten or more counts support the clone carrying this T cell receptor (beta chain). Germline CDR1 DFQATT, CDR2 SNEGSKA (reference sequence). The CDR3 loop spans 15 amino acids. V was pared by 4 bases and J by 2 bases, with 4 bases of the junction left unmatched. The record originates from a study of human T cells and chemical hapten exposure. The wider study: Sensitization involved placing 2% DPC onto a roughly 2 cm by roughly 2 cm region of upper inner arm skin. In the approximately 24-week study, patients were dosed weekly with diphenylcyclopropenone on the scalp throughout.

Time point noted: patch test 1, 2 weeks after DPC sensitization. As for treatment: therapeutic diphenylcyclopropenone sensitization with weekly scalp DPC. The total RNA was obtained from whole blood that was not fractionated. MiXCR was run by TCRdb on the RACE reads, yielding one entry per CDR3 protein. There are tens of thousands of distinct CDR3 sequences in the sample; roughly a tenth occur only once, and about 2% lies in the top ten. The clonotype comes from a man aged 40-49 years with alopecia areata. Some clones in this sample may be carry-over from other donors' samples. J is TRBJ2-1 and V is TRBV20-1; 11 bases map to TRBD2. This specimen was whole blood, taken in connection with sensitization to the hapten diphenylcyclopropenone (DPC). CDR3 in DNA: TGCAGTGCTATTCCGGGACTAGCGGCCTACAATGAGCAGTTCTTC. The encoded protein is CSAIPGLAAYNEQFF.